A single sample is the source of the 18 T cell receptor beta chains below, sequenced in a study of T cells expressing NK-cell markers. TCRdb reworked the 5' RACE reads into one entry per CDR3 protein, no DNA. The sample holds roughly 180,000 distinct CDR3 sequences. Sequencing was done on a sample of blood T cells: a sorted CD56 or NKG2C T cell subset, CD4+ or CD8+ T cells, or bulk PBMC T cells (not recorded which). The receptor source for this set is a woman aged 18-70 years in good health.

This CDR3 reads CASAGGKVAKNIQYF. This chain joins TRBV2 and TRBJ2-4; TCRdb selects TRBD1, and the lack of DNA leaves this call unchecked. The germline V gene has CDR1 SNHLY and CDR2 FYNNEI. This CDR3 is built from 15 residues. Full variable domain (remainder filled in from reference TRBV2 and TRBJ2-4): EPEVTQTPSHQVTQMGQEVILRCVPISNHLYFYWYRQILGQKVEFLVSFYNNEISEKSEIFDDQFSVERPDGSNFTLKIRSTKLEDSAMYFCASAGGKVAKNIQYFGAGTRLSVL.

The rearrangement links TRBV29-1 to TRBJ1-1. The CDR3 length is 11 residues. Per germline, CDR1 SQVTM and CDR2 ANQGSEA. Here the CDR3 reads CSVESGTEAFF.

This chain links TRBV5-1 with TRBJ2-5. Per the germline V gene, CDR1 is SGHRS and CDR2 is YFSETQ. There are 14 residues in the CDR3. CDR3 amino acids: CASSLVPAGETQYF.

The chain combines TRBV14 with TRBJ1-6. Germline-derived CDR1 and CDR2 are SGHDN and FVKESK. This CDR3 has 13 residues. CDR3: CASSRGVNSPLHF.

The gene calls are TRBV7-3 and TRBJ2-1; the TCRdb call, TRBD2, lacks DNA for checking. The CDR3 runs to 14 residues. Germline CDR1 SGHTA, CDR2 FQGTGA. The CDR3 region is CASRQVAGGPRQFF.

This sequence joins TRBV5-1 and TRBJ1-4; TCRdb returns TRBD1, unconfirmable since there is no DNA. Germline V gives CDR1 SGHRS, CDR2 YFSETQ. CDR3 length equals 16 residues. The CDR3 sequence: CASSFGQGVGHEKLFF.

This chain joins TRBV12-3 or TRBV12-4 and TRBJ2-5. The CDR3 has 15 amino acids. This CDR3 reads CASSLAGRSQETQYF.

The chain carries TRBV14 and TRBJ1-2; TCRdb calls TRBD1, which cannot be checked without DNA. The CDR3 is made up of 14 amino acids. Germline lookup yields CDR1 SGHDN and CDR2 FVKESK. CDR3: CASSLSDRGRSYTF.

This rearrangement joins TRBV7-9 to TRBJ2-5; TCRdb outputs TRBD2, but without DNA this stays unchecked. In germline, CDR1 is SEHNR, CDR2 FQNEAQ (reference sequence). The CDR3 spans 16 residues. Here the CDR3 reads CASSLIWGEAQETQYF. Combining the CDR3 with reference TRBV7-9 and TRBJ2-5 gives the whole variable domain DTGVSQNPRHKITKRGQNVTFRCDPISEHNRLYWYRQTLGQGPEFLTYFQNEAQLEKSRLLSDRFSAERPKGSFSTLEIQRTEQGDSAMYLCASSLIWGEAQETQYFGPGTRLLVL.

The V gene is TRBV4-2, the J gene TRBJ1-2; TCRdb's assignment of TRBD1 cannot be checked, as there is no DNA. Germline values: CDR1 LGHNA, CDR2 YNFKEQ. The CDR3 is 14 residues long. The CDR3 spells CASSQGTGTYGYTF.

The chain couples TRBV6-5 to TRBJ2-7; with no DNA, the TCRdb D assignment of TRBD1 cannot be verified. Germline lookup yields CDR1 MNHEY and CDR2 SVGAGI. The length of the CDR3 is 15 residues. The CDR3 loop reads CASSYSRPGDYEQYF.

The V gene is TRBV7-2, the J gene TRBJ2-3; TCRdb proposes TRBD2, but this gene call is untestable without DNA. Germline loops: CDR1 SGHTA, CDR2 FQGNSA. The CDR3 is 15 residues long. CDR3 loop: CASSLEAGGWDTQYF.

The rearrangement joins TRBV2 to TRBJ1-4; the TRBD1 assignment by TCRdb is unverifiable without DNA. The CDR3 runs to 15 residues. Per germline, CDR1 SNHLY and CDR2 FYNNEI. CDR3: CASSEVLGGREKLFF.

The rearrangement uses TRBV3-1 and TRBJ1-2; TCRdb proposes TRBD1, but this gene call is untestable without DNA. CDR1 and CDR2 from the germline V gene are LGHDT and YNNKEL (reference sequence). There are 17 residues in the CDR3. CDR3: CASSQGRGWGESYGYTF.

The J gene is TRBJ1-1, the V gene TRBV10-3. This CDR3 has 14 amino acids. CDR1 is ENHRY, CDR2 SYGVKD, per germline. The CDR3 sequence: CAISDLPPRTEAFF.

The chain joins TRBV6-5 to TRBJ1-4; the TRBD1 assignment by TCRdb is unverifiable without DNA. Germline V gene sequence: CDR1 MNHEY, CDR2 SVGAGI. This CDR3 spans 16 amino acids. The CDR3 sequence: CASRPRTGASNEKLFF.

V is TRBV12-3 or TRBV12-4 and J is TRBJ1-2. This CDR3 contains 13 residues. The CDR3 sequence: CASSLSQNYGYTF.

The gene calls are TRBV20-1 and TRBJ2-7; no DNA is available, so the TRBD1 call from TCRdb remains unchecked. CDR1 and CDR2 from the germline V gene are DFQATT and SNEGSKA (reference sequence). The CDR3 length is 16 residues. The CDR3 loop is CSARGSAGGTVYEQYF.